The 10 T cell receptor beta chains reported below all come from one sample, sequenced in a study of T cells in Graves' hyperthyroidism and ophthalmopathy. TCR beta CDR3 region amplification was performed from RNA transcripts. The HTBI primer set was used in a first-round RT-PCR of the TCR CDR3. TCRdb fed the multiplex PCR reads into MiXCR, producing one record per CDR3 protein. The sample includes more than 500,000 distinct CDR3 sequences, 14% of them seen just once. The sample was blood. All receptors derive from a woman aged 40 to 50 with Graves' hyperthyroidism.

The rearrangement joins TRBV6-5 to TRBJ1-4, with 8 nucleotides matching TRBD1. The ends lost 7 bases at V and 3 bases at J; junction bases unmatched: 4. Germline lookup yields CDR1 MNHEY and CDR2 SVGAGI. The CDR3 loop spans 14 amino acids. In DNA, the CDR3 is TGTGCCAGCAAGTTGACAGGGGCTAATGAAAAACTGTTTTTT. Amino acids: CASKLTGANEKLFF.

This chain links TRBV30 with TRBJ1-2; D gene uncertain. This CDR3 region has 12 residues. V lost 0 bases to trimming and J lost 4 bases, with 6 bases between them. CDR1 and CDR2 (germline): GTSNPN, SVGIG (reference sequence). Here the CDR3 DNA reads TGTGCCTGGAGTGTAGTACGCTATGGCTACACCTTC. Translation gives CAWSVVRYGYTF.

In nucleotides, the CDR3 is TGTGCCAGCAGTTACAATCACGGGCTTAATGAAAAACTGTTTTTT. It encodes CASSYNHGLNEKLFF. This chain connects TRBV6-5 to TRBJ1-4; unclear D gene. This CDR3 spans 15 amino acids. CDR1 and CDR2 (germline): MNHEY, SVGAGI. The V gene lost 2 bases and the J gene lost 4 bases, with 11 bases spanning the gap.

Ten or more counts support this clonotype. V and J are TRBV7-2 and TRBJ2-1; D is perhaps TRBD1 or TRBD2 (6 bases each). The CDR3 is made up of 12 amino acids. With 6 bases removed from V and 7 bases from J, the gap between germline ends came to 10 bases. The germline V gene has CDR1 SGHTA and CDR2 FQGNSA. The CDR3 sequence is CASRGGGNEQFF. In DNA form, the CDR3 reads TGTGCCAGCAGAGGAGGGGGGAATGAGCAGTTCTTC.

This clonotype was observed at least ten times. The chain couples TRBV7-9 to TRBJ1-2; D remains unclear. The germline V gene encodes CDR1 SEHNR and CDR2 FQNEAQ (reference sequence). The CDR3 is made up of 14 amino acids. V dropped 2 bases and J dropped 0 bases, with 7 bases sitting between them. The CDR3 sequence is CASSLRAANYGYTF. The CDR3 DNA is TGTGCCAGCAGCTTAAGGGCTGCTAACTATGGCTACACCTTC.

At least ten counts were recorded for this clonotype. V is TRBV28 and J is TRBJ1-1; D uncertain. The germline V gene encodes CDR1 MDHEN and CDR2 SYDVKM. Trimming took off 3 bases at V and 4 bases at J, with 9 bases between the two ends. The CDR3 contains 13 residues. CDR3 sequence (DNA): TGTGCCAGCAGTTTTCATGGATCCACTGAAGCTTTCTTT. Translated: CASSFHGSTEAFF.

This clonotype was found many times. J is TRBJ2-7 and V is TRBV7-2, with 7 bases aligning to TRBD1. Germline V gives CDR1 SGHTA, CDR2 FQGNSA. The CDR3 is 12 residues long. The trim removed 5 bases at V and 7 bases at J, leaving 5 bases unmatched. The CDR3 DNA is TGTGCCAGCAGCCCCGGGACAGCGGAGCAGTACTTC. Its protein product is CASSPGTAEQYF.

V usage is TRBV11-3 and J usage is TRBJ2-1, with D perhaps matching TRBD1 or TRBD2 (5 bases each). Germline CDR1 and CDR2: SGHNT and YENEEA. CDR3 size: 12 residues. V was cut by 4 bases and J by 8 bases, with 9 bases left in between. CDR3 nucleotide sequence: TGTGCCAGCAGCTGGGGGAACGATGAGCAGTTCTTC. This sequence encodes CASSWGNDEQFF.

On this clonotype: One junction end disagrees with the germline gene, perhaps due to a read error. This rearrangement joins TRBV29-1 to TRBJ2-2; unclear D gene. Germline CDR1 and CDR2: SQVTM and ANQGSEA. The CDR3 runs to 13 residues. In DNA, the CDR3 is TGCAGCGTTGAAGAGCCGAATACCGGGGAGCTGTTTTTT. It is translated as CSVEEPNTGELFF.

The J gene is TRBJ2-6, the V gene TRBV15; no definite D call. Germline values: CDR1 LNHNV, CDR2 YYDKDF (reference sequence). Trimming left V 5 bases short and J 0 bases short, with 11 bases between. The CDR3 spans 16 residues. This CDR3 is CATSPQQTSGANVLTF. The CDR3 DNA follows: TGTGCCACCAGCCCTCAACAGACCTCTGGGGCCAACGTCCTGACTTTC.